The T cell receptor (beta chain) described here comes from a study of T cells in Graves' hyperthyroidism and ophthalmopathy. The germline gives CDR1 SGHTA, CDR2 FQGTGA. V dropped 5 bases and J dropped 8; count of bases not matched to a gene: 9. The CDR3 has 15 amino acids. It was RNA transcripts that yielded the amplified TCR beta CDR3 regions. A first-round RT-PCR of the TCR CDR3 used the HTBI primer set. One entry per CDR3 protein, called by TCRdb with MiXCR from the multiplex PCR reads. The table includes over 90,000 distinct CDR3 sequences, about 45% detected once. The sequenced sample was blood. The chain is built from TRBV7-3 and TRBJ2-4; 10 bases fit TRBD1. The source is a man aged 40-55 years with Graves' hyperthyroidism. CDR3: CASSRDRGAGDIQYF. CDR3 in DNA: TGTGCCAGCAGCCGGGACAGGGGCGCTGGAGACATTCAGTACTTC.